Below are 14 T cell receptor beta chains sequenced from a single sample in a study of Tregs in tolerant kidney transplant recipients (dated by TCRdb to the late 2010s). The label giving this sample's time point can be read as: 6 months after combined kidney and bone marrow transplant. Related donors were used in the transplants with nonmyeloablative bone marrow transplantation, and mixed chimerism was transient in the human trials. To prepare the library, the immunoSEQ multiplex PCR assay was applied. TCRdb provides this immuneACCESS table in a form limited to in-frame rearrangements. Some clones are lacking; in checked studies, under half of them reflect an unresolved V gene, and why the rest are absent is not known. In all, the sample holds about 64,000 clones, and about 89% of those were seen once. Around 4.1% of the sample comes from the top ten. Material: CD4+ T cells from blood (PBMCs), obtained 6 months after the transplant. The receptors derive from a human patient who received a combined kidney and bone marrow transplant. After a transplant, the donor of the graft may account for some T cells.

This chain links TRBV6-4 with TRBJ2-7; D is unclear. Germline V CDR1 and CDR2: MRHNA, SNTAGT. V shed 0 bases and J shed 6 bases, with 18 bases lying between them. The CDR3 has 16 amino acids. The CDR3 bases are TGTGCCAGCAGTGACTCTAAAGTCTCCGAATCGGGCGAGCAGTACTTC. It codes for CASSDSKVSESGEQYF.

The sample holds one count of this clone. This chain connects TRBV13 to TRBJ2-3; 10 nucleotides align to TRBD2. From germline, CDR1 is PRHDT and CDR2 FYEKMQ (reference sequence). This CDR3 is built from 15 residues. V trimming: 6 bases; J trimming: 7 bases; junction bases outside the gene matches: 10. CDR3 in amino acids: CASRIAAGGPNTQYF. In nucleotides, the CDR3 is TGTGCCAGCAGAATAGCAGCGGGGGGGCCGAATACGCAGTATTTT.

Only a few counts were recorded for this clone. This chain connects TRBV6-1 to TRBJ1-1; D perhaps matches TRBD1 (6 bases). CDR1 MNHNS and CDR2 SASEGT come from the germline V gene. This CDR3 is built from 16 residues. Trimming left V 0 bases short and J 4 bases short, with 15 bases between. CDR3 sequence: CASSEAAGELGTEAFF. CDR3 coding DNA: TGTGCCAGCAGTGAAGCGGCAGGGGAGTTGGGCACTGAAGCTTTCTTT.

In DNA form, the CDR3 reads TGTGCCAGCAGCTCTGGCATGAACGGAGTTTCTGGGGCCAACGTCCTGACTTTC. It encodes CASSSGMNGVSGANVLTF. The chain uses TRBV11-3 and TRBJ2-6, with no clear D. Germline V gene lookup returns CDR1 SGHNT and CDR2 YENEEA. Between the trimmed V and J ends, which lost 4 bases and 1 base, there was a span of 17 bases. The CDR3 is made up of 18 amino acids.

This sequence joins TRBV11-3 and TRBJ2-5; D may be TRBD1 (5 bases). This CDR3 has 14 residues. V was pared by 2 bases and J by 5 bases, with 12 bases between. In germline, CDR1 is SGHNT, CDR2 YENEEA. CDR3 in amino acids: CASSLTAGSETQYF. CDR3 bases: TGTGCCAGCAGCTTAACCGCAGGGTCGGAGACCCAGTACTTC.

The CDR3 loop is CASGQDLNTEAFF. The CDR3 DNA is TGTGCCAGCGGTCAGGATCTGAACACTGAAGCTTTCTTT. The gene calls are TRBV2 and TRBJ1-1, with D unresolved. This CDR3 region has 13 residues. V lost 8 bases and J 0 bases, leaving 10 bases between the germline ends. Germline CDR1 SNHLY, CDR2 FYNNEI.

The rearrangement links TRBV5-1 to TRBJ2-3, with 7 bases aligning to TRBD2. J gave up 0 bases and V 0 bases, and 7 bases lay outside the gene matches. Germline CDR1 and CDR2: SGHRS and YFSETQ. This CDR3 comprises 17 residues. The CDR3 nucleotides are TGCGCCAGCAGCTTGGGGGGGGGAAGACCTAGCACAGATACGCAGTATTTT. Translating gives CASSLGGGRPSTDTQYF. The full variable domain, with the rest looked up from reference TRBV5-1 and TRBJ2-3, is KAGVTQTPRYLIKTRGQQVTLSCSPISGHRSVSWYQQTPGQGLQFLFEYFSETQRNKGNFPGRFSGRQFSNSRSEMNVSTLELGDSALYLCASSLGGGRPSTDTQYFGPGTRLTVL.

This clone has just a few counts. This sequence joins TRBV7-8 and TRBJ2-7, with D maybe TRBD1 (5 bases). Germline values: CDR1 SGHVS, CDR2 FQNEAQ. The CDR3 runs to 14 residues. Trimming took 3 bases from V and 3 from J, leaving 12 bases between them. The CDR3 loop reads CASSFVGQNYEQYF. CDR3 coding DNA: TGTGCCAGCAGCTTTGTCGGACAAAACTACGAGCAGTACTTC.

The chain recombines TRBV11-2 with TRBJ2-5, with TRBD1 identical over 8 bases. CDR3 size: 15 residues. Germline assignment: CDR1 SGHAT and CDR2 FQNNGV. The V and J ends lost 4 bases and 1 base, in that order; junction bases with no gene match: 5. The chain's CDR3 is CASSSGQDLQETQYF. The CDR3 region has the DNA TGTGCCAGCAGCTCGGGACAGGACCTCCAAGAGACCCAGTACTTC.

The CDR3 is CASSLIRGLYEQYF. The CDR3 DNA reads as TGTGCCAGCAGTTTAATTAGGGGGCTCTACGAGCAGTACTTC. The chain recombines TRBV28 with TRBJ2-7; TRBD1 aligns across 7 bases. The CDR3 length is 14 residues. J was trimmed by 3 bases and V by 2 bases; bases with no gene match: 4. Germline CDR1 and CDR2: MDHEN and SYDVKM.

The chain uses TRBV18 and TRBJ2-1, with D tentatively TRBD2 (6 bases). The V end lost 1 base, the J end lost 6 bases, and 16 bases lay between the germline ends. Germline V gene sequence: CDR1 KGHSH, CDR2 LQKENI. The CDR3 contains 16 residues. The CDR3 DNA follows: TGTGCCAGCTCACCACGGATAGGTTCGGGAGTCAATGAGCAGTTCTTC. It codes for CASSPRIGSGVNEQFF.

The chain couples TRBV7-9 to TRBJ2-5; 7 nucleotides agree with TRBD1. The CDR3 extends over 14 amino acids. The V and J ends lost 5 bases and 2 bases, in that order; junction bases with no gene match: 5. Per germline, CDR1 SEHNR and CDR2 FQNEAQ (reference sequence). CDR3: CASSPGTDQETQYF. The CDR3 nucleotides are TGTGCCAGCAGCCCCGGGACAGATCAAGAGACCCAGTACTTC.

Notes on this clone: The limits of the CDR3 on the DNA are not certain, so only TCRdb's listed CDR3 is given. J is TRBJ2-7 and V is TRBV21-1; the DNA was not used to check the table's D call, TRBD1. TRBV21-1 is designated a pseudogene. The CDR3 totals 17 residues, both ends included. CDR3 in amino acids: CASSSRWAPGTVNEQYF.

About this clone itself: Mismatch with germline at one junction end may stem from a read error. The same CDR3 also results from other DNA sequences found in this sample. V and J are TRBV5-6 and TRBJ1-6; no clear D gene. Germline V gene data show CDR1 as SGHDT and CDR2 as YYEEEE. The CDR3 is 12 residues long. The CDR3, as DNA: TGTGCCAGCAGCTCTTATAATTCCCCCCTCCACTTT. Translating it yields CASSSYNSPLHF. The full variable domain, rest sourced from reference TRBV5-6 and TRBJ1-6, is DAGVTQSPTHLIKTRGQQVTLRCSPKSGHDTVSWYQQALGQGPQFIFQYYEEEERQRGNFPDRFSGHQFPNYSSELNVNALLLGDSALYLCASSSYNSPLHFGNGTRLTVT.